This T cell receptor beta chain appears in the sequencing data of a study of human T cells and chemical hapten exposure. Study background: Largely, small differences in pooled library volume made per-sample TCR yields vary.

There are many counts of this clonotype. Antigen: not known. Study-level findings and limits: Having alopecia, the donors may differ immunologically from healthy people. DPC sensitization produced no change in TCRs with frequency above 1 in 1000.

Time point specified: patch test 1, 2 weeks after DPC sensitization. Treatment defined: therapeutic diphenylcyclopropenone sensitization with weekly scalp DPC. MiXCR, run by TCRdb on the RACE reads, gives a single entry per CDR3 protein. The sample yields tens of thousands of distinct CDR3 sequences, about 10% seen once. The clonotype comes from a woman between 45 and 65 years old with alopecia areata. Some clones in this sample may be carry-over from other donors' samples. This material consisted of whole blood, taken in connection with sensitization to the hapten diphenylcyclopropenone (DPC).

CDR3 sequence: CASSQEDNGYTF. The CDR3 DNA is TGTGCCAGCAGCCAAGAGGACAACGGCTACACCTTC. This chain uses TRBV4-2 with TRBJ1-2; possibly TRBD1 for D (5 bases). V dropped 0 bases and J dropped 8 bases, with 7 bases sitting between them. This CDR3 has 12 residues. CDR1 and CDR2 (germline): LGHNA, YNFKEQ.